The rows below give T cell receptor beta chains drawn from one sample of a study of T cell changes during pregnancy in multiple sclerosis. Clones were read by immunoSEQ multiplex PCR, and TCRdb kept only the in-frame ones, dropping some. The sample contains over 35,000 clones, roughly 87% of which appear only once. The sample here was CD4+ T cells from peripheral blood mononuclear cells, taken in the first trimester of pregnancy. Receptors were obtained from a female donor with multiple sclerosis, enrolled in a pregnancy study. Each CDR3 is given with its conserved first and last residue. Fields, in order: D gene, clone size, J gene, V gene, CDR3 protein, CDR3 DNA. A D gene is named only where the DNA matches it firmly. Clone size is stated in some rows and not others, as once, few, many or a class when expanded.

d_gene: -
abundance: -
j_gene: TRBJ1-2
v_gene: TRBV10-1
CDR3aa: CASRDTAWGYTF
CDR3nt: TGCGCCAGCAGGGACACCGCGTGGGGCTACACCTTC

d_gene: -
abundance: -
j_gene: TRBJ1-1
v_gene: TRBV6-1
CDR3aa: CASRLTALNTEAFF
CDR3nt: TGTGCCAGCAGGCTGACAGCTTTGAACACTGAAGCTTTCTTT

d_gene: -
abundance: -
j_gene: TRBJ2-1
v_gene: TRBV7-9
CDR3aa: CASSLAAYDEQFF
CDR3nt: TGTGCCAGCAGCTTAGCAGCTTACGATGAGCAGTTCTTC

d_gene: -
abundance: few
j_gene: TRBJ1-1
v_gene: TRBV5-4
CDR3aa: CASRQSVQELEAFF
CDR3nt: TGTGCCAGCAGACAGAGTGTACAGGAGTTGGAAGCTTTCTTT

d_gene: TRBD1
abundance: -
j_gene: TRBJ1-6
v_gene: TRBV5-1
CDR3aa: CASSLMLGQGNSPLHF
CDR3nt: TGCGCCAGCAGCTTGATGCTGGGACAGGGTAATTCACCCCTCCACTTT

d_gene: -
abundance: -
j_gene: TRBJ2-2
v_gene: TRBV7-9
CDR3aa: CASSSRLNTGELFF
CDR3nt: TGTGCCAGCAGCTCGCGACTGAACACCGGGGAGCTGTTTTTT

d_gene: -
abundance: -
j_gene: TRBJ1-1
v_gene: TRBV6-1
CDR3aa: CASRYRQLNTEAFF
CDR3nt: TGTGCCAGCAGGTACAGACAGCTGAACACTGAAGCTTTCTTT

d_gene: -
abundance: -
j_gene: TRBJ1-5
v_gene: TRBV9
CDR3aa: CASSPDSGQPQHF
CDR3nt: TGTGCCAGCAGCCCAGACTCCGGGCAGCCCCAGCATTTT

d_gene: -
abundance: -
j_gene: TRBJ2-5
v_gene: TRBV5-8
CDR3aa: CASSFLLGARETQYF
CDR3nt: TGTGCCAGCAGCTTTCTCCTGGGGGCCCGAGAGACCCAGTACTTC

d_gene: -
abundance: -
j_gene: TRBJ2-6
v_gene: TRBV30
CDR3aa: CAWSVRDRTGANVLTF
CDR3nt: TGTGCCTGGAGTGTGCGGGATAGGACTGGGGCCAACGTCCTGACTTTC